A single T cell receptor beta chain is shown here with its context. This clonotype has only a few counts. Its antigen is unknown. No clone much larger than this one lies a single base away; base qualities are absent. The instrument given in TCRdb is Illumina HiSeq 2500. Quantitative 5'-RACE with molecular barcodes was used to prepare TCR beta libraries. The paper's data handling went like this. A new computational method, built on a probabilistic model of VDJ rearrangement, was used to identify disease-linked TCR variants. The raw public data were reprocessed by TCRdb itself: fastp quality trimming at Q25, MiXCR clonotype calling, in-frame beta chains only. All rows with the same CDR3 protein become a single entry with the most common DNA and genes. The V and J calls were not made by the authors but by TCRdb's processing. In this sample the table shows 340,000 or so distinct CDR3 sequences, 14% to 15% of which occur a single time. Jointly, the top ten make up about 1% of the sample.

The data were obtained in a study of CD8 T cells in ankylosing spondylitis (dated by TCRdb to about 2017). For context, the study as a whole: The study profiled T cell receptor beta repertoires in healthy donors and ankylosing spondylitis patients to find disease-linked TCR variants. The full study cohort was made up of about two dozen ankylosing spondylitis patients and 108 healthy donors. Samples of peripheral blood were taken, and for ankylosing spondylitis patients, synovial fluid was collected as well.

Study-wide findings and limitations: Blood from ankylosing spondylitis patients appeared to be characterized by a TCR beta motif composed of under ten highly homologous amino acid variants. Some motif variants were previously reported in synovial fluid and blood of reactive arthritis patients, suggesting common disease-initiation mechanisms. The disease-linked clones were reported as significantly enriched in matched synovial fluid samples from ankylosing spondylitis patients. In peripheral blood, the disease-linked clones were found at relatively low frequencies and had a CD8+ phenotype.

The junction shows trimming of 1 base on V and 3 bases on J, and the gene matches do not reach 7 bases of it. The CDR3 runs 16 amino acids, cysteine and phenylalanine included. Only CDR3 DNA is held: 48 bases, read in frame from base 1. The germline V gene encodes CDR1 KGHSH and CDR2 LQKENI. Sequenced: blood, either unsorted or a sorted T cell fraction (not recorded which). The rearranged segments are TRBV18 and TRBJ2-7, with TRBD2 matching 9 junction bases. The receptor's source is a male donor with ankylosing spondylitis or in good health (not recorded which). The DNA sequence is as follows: TGTGCCAGCTCACCACTATCTAGCGGGGCAAACTACGAGCAGTACTTC. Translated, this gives CASSPLSSGANYEQYF.